The 27 T cell receptor beta chains listed next were all sequenced from one sample in a study of T cells in Graves' hyperthyroidism and ophthalmopathy. From RNA transcripts, TCR beta CDR3 regions were amplified. The study used the HTBI primer set for a first-round RT-PCR of the TCR CDR3. In TCRdb, the multiplex PCR reads were re-called with MiXCR into one record per CDR3 protein. The sample has some 650,000 distinct CDR3 sequences; approximately 15% are singletons. The sequenced sample was blood. The receptors come from a woman between 40 and 55 years old with Graves' ophthalmopathy.

This clonotype was found many times. The chain has TRBV11-2 and TRBJ2-1, with 8 bases aligning to TRBD1. Trimming took 4 bases from V and 0 from J; bases not matched to a gene: 5. Per the germline V gene, CDR1 is SGHAT and CDR2 is FQNNGV. This CDR3 has 16 amino acids. The CDR3 DNA follows: TGTGCCAGCAGCTCCCGGACAGGGAGCTCCTACAATGAGCAGTTCTTC. Residues: CASSSRTGSSYNEQFF.

At least ten counts were recorded for this clonotype. The chain has TRBV24-1 and TRBJ1-5; D gene unclear. The CDR3 loop spans 12 amino acids. From germline, CDR1 is KGHDR and CDR2 SFDVKD. With 9 bases removed from V and 1 base from J, the gap between germline ends came to 6 bases. CDR3 DNA: TGTGCCACCTCGGACAGCAATCAGCCCCAGCATTTT. Translating gives CATSDSNQPQHF.

This clonotype was seen ten or more times. The rearrangement links TRBV12-3 or TRBV12-4 to TRBJ2-1; D ambiguous. The length of the CDR3 is 14 residues. V was trimmed by 6 bases and J by 4 bases, leaving 13 bases between them. The chain's CDR3 is CASSPPWRYNEQFF. Here the CDR3 DNA reads TGTGCCAGCAGCCCCCCATGGCGATACAATGAGCAGTTCTTC.

This clonotype was seen ten or more times. The rearrangement links TRBV5-1 to TRBJ2-1, with 9 bases that match TRBD2. V gave up 1 base and J gave up 8 bases; unmatched junction bases: 4. Germline V CDR1 and CDR2: SGHRS, YFSETQ. The CDR3 is 14 residues long. The CDR3 region is CASSLSSGVDEQFF. In DNA, the CDR3 is TGCGCCAGCAGCTTGTCTAGCGGGGTTGATGAGCAGTTCTTC.

This clonotype came up many times. The chain has TRBV18 and TRBJ2-1; tentatively, D is TRBD1 (5 bases). V dropped 3 bases and J dropped 0 bases, with 15 bases sitting between them. The CDR3 totals 17 residues. Germline lookup yields CDR1 KGHSH and CDR2 LQKENI. CDR3 nucleotides: TGTGCCAGCTCACCCCGGACATCTTATAGCTCCTACAATGAGCAGTTCTTC. Amino acid sequence: CASSPRTSYSSYNEQFF.

This clonotype was seen many times. The CDR3 region is CASSRAGRNTEAFF. DNA of the CDR3: TGTGCCAGCTCCCGGGCTGGGAGGAACACTGAAGCTTTCTTT. This rearrangement joins TRBV18 to TRBJ1-1; D remains unclear. Germline CDR1 reads KGHSH; CDR2 reads LQKENI. This CDR3 is 14 amino acids long. V shed 6 bases and J shed 1 base, with 12 bases lying between them.

This clonotype was counted many times. The chain combines TRBV12-3 or TRBV12-4 with TRBJ2-1, with D maybe TRBD2 (6 bases). CDR3 length: 15 residues. The V and J ends lost 5 bases and 7 bases respectively, with 18 bases between them. The CDR3 coding sequence is TGTGCCAGCAGTCATAAGTGGAGGGGTCTTAATGAGCAGTTCTTC. It translates to CASSHKWRGLNEQFF.

The sample holds a few counts of this clonotype. V gene TRBV12-3 or TRBV12-4 combines with J gene TRBJ2-1; D is perhaps TRBD1 (6 bases). With 3 bases removed from V and 6 bases from J, the gap between germline ends came to 12 bases. CDR3 length equals 14 residues. CDR3 loop: CASSFWTDRNEQFF. The CDR3 DNA reads TGTGCCAGCAGTTTTTGGACAGATCGCAATGAGCAGTTCTTC.

The chain has TRBV18 and TRBJ1-1; D gene unclear. The CDR3 sequence is 15 residues long. Trimming took off 3 bases at V and 1 base at J, with 12 bases between the two ends. CDR1 and CDR2 (germline): KGHSH, LQKENI. CDR3 DNA sequence: TGTGCCAGCTCACCGGGGAATCATGAGAACACTGAAGCTTTCTTT. Protein sequence: CASSPGNHENTEAFF.

This clonotype was recorded many times. V usage is TRBV7-3 and J usage is TRBJ1-2; no definite D call. Germline-derived CDR1 and CDR2 are SGHTA and FQGTGA. CDR3 length equals 15 residues. Trimming took off 5 bases at V and 2 bases at J, with 15 bases between the two ends. The CDR3, as DNA: TGTGCCAGCAGCCCTGGCGGCCAGGCAAACTATGGCTACACCTTC. Encoded protein: CASSPGGQANYGYTF. Full variable domain (remainder filled in from reference TRBV7-3 and TRBJ1-2): GAGVSQTPSNKVTEKGKYVELRCDPISGHTALYWYRQSLGQGPEFLIYFQGTGAADDSGLPNDRFFAVRPEGSVSTLKIQRTERGDSAVYLCASSPGGQANYGYTFGSGTRLTVV.

The rearrangement links TRBV15 to TRBJ2-1; 8 bases line up with TRBD2. Germline lookup yields CDR1 LNHNV and CDR2 YYDKDF (reference sequence). J was trimmed by 8 bases and V by 5 bases; bases with no gene match: 11. The CDR3 contains 15 residues. The DNA of the CDR3 is TGTGCCACCAGCGCCCGAGCGGGAGTGAGTGATGAGCAGTTCTTC. Translated, it gives CATSARAGVSDEQFF.

The table lists this clonotype with many counts. CDR3 amino acids: CASSATGRQGAGNTIYF. The CDR3 nucleotides read TGTGCCAGCAGTGCTACCGGGAGGCAGGGAGCAGGAAACACCATATATTTT. This chain joins TRBV2 and TRBJ1-3; tentatively, D is TRBD1 (5 bases). CDR3 size: 17 residues. From germline, CDR1 is SNHLY and CDR2 FYNNEI. Trimming stripped 4 bases from V and 4 bases from J, with 20 bases between.

This clonotype was picked up many times. The chain combines TRBV5-1 with TRBJ2-5, with TRBD1 matching over 7 bases. J lost 2 bases, V lost 3 bases, and 10 bases had no gene match. The CDR3 loop spans 16 amino acids. Germline V gene data show CDR1 as SGHRS and CDR2 as YFSETQ. CDR3 DNA sequence: TGCGCCAGCAGCTCGAGACCGGGGACAGATCAAGAGACCCAGTACTTC. Amino acids: CASSSRPGTDQETQYF.

This chain links TRBV9 with TRBJ2-2; 11 bases are shared with TRBD2. Looked up from germline, CDR1 is SGDLS and CDR2 is YYNGEE. CDR3 length equals 17 residues. Trimming removed 0 bases from V and 0 bases from J; junction bases left unmatched: 1. The CDR3 sequence: CASSVGLAGSNTGELFF. The CDR3 DNA follows: TGTGCCAGCAGCGTAGGACTAGCGGGATCGAACACCGGGGAGCTGTTTTTT. Together with reference TRBV9 and TRBJ2-2, the CDR3 gives the full variable domain: DSGVTQTPKHLITATGQRVTLRCSPRSGDLSVYWYQQSLDQGLQFLIQYYNGEERAKGNILERFSAQQFPDLHSELNLSSLELGDSALYFCASSVGLAGSNTGELFFGEGSRLTVL.

This clonotype was found many times. V usage is TRBV20-1 and J usage is TRBJ2-3, with 7 bases lining up with TRBD2. The CDR3 is 16 amino acids. J gave up 4 bases and V 3 bases, and 13 bases lay outside the gene matches. Germline loops: CDR1 DFQATT, CDR2 SNEGSKA (reference sequence). CDR3 residues: CSASPPGGSGADTQYF. The CDR3 coding sequence is TGCAGTGCTAGCCCCCCCGGCGGGAGCGGAGCAGATACGCAGTATTTT.

This clonotype has at least ten counts. The gene calls are TRBV2 and TRBJ2-1; no firm D call. V lost 6 bases to trimming and J lost 5 bases, with 11 bases between them. The CDR3 has 13 amino acids. Germline assignment: CDR1 SNHLY and CDR2 FYNNEI. Here the CDR3 reads CASSVQEHNEQFF. The DNA of the CDR3 is TGTGCCAGCAGCGTTCAGGAACACAATGAGCAGTTCTTC.

To note about this clonotype: A much larger clone sits a single nucleotide away, making a read error possible. The chain's CDR3 is CASSRQIYGQYF. The CDR3 nucleotides read TGTGCCAGCAGCCGACAGATTTACGGGCAGTACTTC. The rearrangement links TRBV2 to TRBJ2-7; D might be TRBD1 (5 bases). The CDR3 is made up of 12 amino acids. Germline assignment: CDR1 SNHLY and CDR2 FYNNEI.

The chain has TRBV24-1 and TRBJ2-6; perhaps TRBD1 as D (5 bases). The V end lost 5 bases, the J end lost 0 bases, and 22 bases lay between the germline ends. Germline-derived CDR1 and CDR2 are KGHDR and SFDVKD. CDR3 length: 20 amino acids. CDR3 amino acids: CATSGRADPPLDSGANVLTF. The CDR3 DNA sequence: TGTGCCACCAGTGGCAGGGCCGACCCCCCACTCGACTCTGGGGCCAACGTCCTGACTTTC.

This rearrangement joins TRBV5-5 to TRBJ2-1, with D perhaps TRBD2 (5 bases). CDR3 size: 15 residues. V was cut by 3 bases and J by 5 bases, with 15 bases left in between. Germline loops: CDR1 SGHKS, CDR2 YYEKEE (reference sequence). The CDR3 is CASSSQDSFHNEQFF. CDR3 nucleotide sequence: TGTGCCAGCAGCTCGCAGGACTCCTTCCACAATGAGCAGTTCTTC. Looking up the rest from reference TRBV5-5 and TRBJ2-1 gives the full variable domain: DAGVTQSPTHLIKTRGQQVTLRCSPISGHKSVSWYQQVLGQGPQFIFQYYEKEERGRGNFPDRFSARQFPNYSSELNVNALLLGDSALYLCASSSQDSFHNEQFFGPGTRLTVL.

This clonotype has at least ten counts. The J gene is TRBJ1-1, the V gene TRBV20-1, with 7 positions matching TRBD1. This CDR3 is built from 12 residues. Germline CDR1 and CDR2: DFQATT and SNEGSKA (reference sequence). The trim removed 2 bases at V and 3 bases at J, leaving 0 bases unmatched. The CDR3, as DNA: TGCAGTGCTAGACAGGGGGACACTGAAGCTTTCTTT. This encodes CSARQGDTEAFF.

This clonotype was found a few times. The chain couples TRBV7-9 to TRBJ2-7, with D unresolved. V was cut by 6 bases and J by 3 bases, with 9 bases left in between. Germline V gene lookup returns CDR1 SEHNR and CDR2 FQNEAQ (reference sequence). The CDR3 is 12 amino acids. The CDR3 nucleotides read TGTGCCAGCAGAGGCCCGAACTACGAGCAGTACTTC. This sequence encodes CASRGPNYEQYF.

The V gene is TRBV29-1, the J gene TRBJ2-5; D gene ambiguous. Per germline, CDR1 SQVTM and CDR2 ANQGSEA. The CDR3 runs to 13 residues. V lost 2 bases, J lost 5 bases, and 12 bases lay in between. CDR3 loop: CSVEIGLGETQYF. The CDR3 DNA is TGCAGCGTTGAAATTGGGTTGGGGGAGACCCAGTACTTC.

The chain combines TRBV5-5 with TRBJ1-2, with 9 bases fitting TRBD1. The CDR3 consists of 16 residues. Germline assignment: CDR1 SGHKS and CDR2 YYEKEE (reference sequence). With V trimmed by 4 bases and J by 0 bases, 7 bases remained unmatched. The CDR3 DNA reads as TGTGCCAGCAGCCGATCCGGGACAGGGTCTAACTATGGCTACACCTTC. It codes for CASSRSGTGSNYGYTF.

This clonotype was seen at least ten times. This sequence joins TRBV3-1 and TRBJ2-1; D is perhaps TRBD2 (5 bases). Deletions cut 5 bases from V and 9 bases from J, with 17 bases between. The CDR3 is 14 residues long. Germline V gives CDR1 LGHDT, CDR2 YNNKEL (reference sequence). The CDR3, as DNA: TGTGCCAGCAGCGTAACGAGAGGGCAGAGTGAGCAGTTCTTC. Translating gives CASSVTRGQSEQFF.

This clonotype appeared a few times. The rearrangement joins TRBV6-5 to TRBJ1-4; D perhaps matches TRBD1 (5 bases). The CDR3 is 15 residues long. Germline CDR1 is MNHEY and CDR2 is SVGAGI. Trimming removed 0 bases from V and 7 bases from J, with 12 bases in between. This CDR3 reads CASSYSPGGLEKLFF. The DNA of the CDR3 is TGTGCCAGCAGTTACTCCCCGGGGGGTCTTGAAAAACTGTTTTTT.

This clonotype showed up many times. The CDR3 sequence: CASSQDLGLNTEAFF. CDR3 DNA sequence: TGTGCCAGCAGCCAAGATTTGGGGCTGAACACTGAAGCTTTCTTT. The chain links TRBV14 to TRBJ1-1, with TRBD1 as a possible D gene (5 bases). The CDR3 is made up of 15 amino acids. Germline values: CDR1 SGHDN, CDR2 FVKESK. The V end lost 0 bases, the J end lost 0 bases, and 8 bases lay between the germline ends. The variable domain in full, completed from reference TRBV14 and TRBJ1-1, reads EAGVTQFPSHSVIEKGQTVTLRCDPISGHDNLYWYRRVMGKEIKFLLHFVKESKQDESGMPNNRFLAERTGGTYSTLKVQPAELEDSGVYFCASSQDLGLNTEAFFGQGTRLTVV.

This clonotype was detected ten times or more. The J gene is TRBJ2-3, the V gene TRBV5-1; 14 bases align to TRBD2. With V trimmed by 0 bases and J by 3 bases, 15 bases remained unmatched. Germline assignment: CDR1 SGHRS and CDR2 YFSETQ. The CDR3 spans 21 residues. The CDR3 region has the DNA TGCGCCAGCAGCTTGGAGCCGACTAGCGGGGGGGCCAGATTGCAGACAGATACGCAGTATTTT. It encodes CASSLEPTSGGARLQTDTQYF.